This record looks at one TCR beta chain sequence and its context. Antigen unknown. The sample originates from a study of shared clonotypes between healthy human individuals. The CDR3 covers 14 residues. Looked up from germline, CDR1 is SGHRS and CDR2 is YFSETQ. The junction had 6 bases not matched to a gene; V was cut back by 4 bases and J by 8 bases. The repertoire was sequenced with immunoSEQ multiplex PCR; TCRdb's copy has only in-frame clones and lacks some. The sample records 2 million to 2.5 million clones, roughly 94% being singletons. Study results and limitations: With few donors, the genetic and exposure-history diversity represented was limited. Non-shared clonotypes displayed generation probabilities falling below those of clonotypes present in all four donors.

Source material: naive CD4+ T cells sorted from blood. Described subset: CD45RA+ positively selected. This sequence was found in a man in his late teens or twenties in good health. The chain links TRBV5-1 to TRBJ1-4, with TRBD1 matching 9 bases. The CDR3 sequence is CASSLQGAGEKLFF. CDR3 nucleotide sequence: TGCGCCAGCAGCCTACAGGGGGCTGGGGAAAAACTGTTTTTT.